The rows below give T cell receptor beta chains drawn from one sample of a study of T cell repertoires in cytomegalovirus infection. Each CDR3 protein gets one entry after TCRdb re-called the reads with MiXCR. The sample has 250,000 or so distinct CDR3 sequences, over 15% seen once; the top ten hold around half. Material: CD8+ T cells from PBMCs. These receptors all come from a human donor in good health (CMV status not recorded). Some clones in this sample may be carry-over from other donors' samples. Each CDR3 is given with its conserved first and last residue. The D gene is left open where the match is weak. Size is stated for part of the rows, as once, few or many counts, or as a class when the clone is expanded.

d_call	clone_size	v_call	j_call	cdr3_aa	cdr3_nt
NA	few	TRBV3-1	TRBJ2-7	CASSQPGNTNEQYF	TGTGCCAGCAGCCAACCCGGAAATACAAACGAGCAGTACTTC
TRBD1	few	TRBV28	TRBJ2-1	CASSLPRDRVYNEQFF	TGTGCCAGCAGTCTTCCCCGGGACAGAGTTTACAATGAGCAGTTCTTC
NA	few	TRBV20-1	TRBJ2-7	CSARDPRTRGEQYF	TGCAGTGCTAGAGATCCCCGAACCAGGGGCGAGCAGTACTTC
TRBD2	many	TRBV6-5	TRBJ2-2	CASSYSGTSGRNTGELFF	TGTGCCAGCAGTTACTCCGGGACTAGCGGGCGGAACACCGGGGAGCTGTTTTTT
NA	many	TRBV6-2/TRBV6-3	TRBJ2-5	CASSTTGPQETQYF	TGTGCCAGCAGTACAACAGGGCCCCAAGAGACCCAGTACTTC
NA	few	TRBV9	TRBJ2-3	CASSVEGGWADTQYF	TGTGCCAGCAGCGTAGAAGGAGGCTGGGCAGATACGCAGTATTTT
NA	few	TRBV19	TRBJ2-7	CASSNSGEGDEQYF	TGTGCCAGTAGTAACTCAGGGGAAGGGGACGAGCAGTACTTC
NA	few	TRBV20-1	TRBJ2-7	CSARMGMGYEQYF	TGCAGTGCTAGGATGGGTATGGGGTACGAGCAGTACTTC
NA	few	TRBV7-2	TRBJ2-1	CASRWGTPSEQFF	TGTGCCAGCAGGTGGGGTACTCCGAGTGAGCAGTTCTTC
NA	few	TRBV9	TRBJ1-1	CASSASGTEAFF	TGTGCCAGCAGCGCAAGTGGGACTGAAGCTTTCTTT
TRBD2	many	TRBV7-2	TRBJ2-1	CASSPPGIVAGGYNEQFF	TGTGCCAGCAGCCCACCTGGGATCGTAGCGGGGGGTTACAATGAGCAGTTCTTC
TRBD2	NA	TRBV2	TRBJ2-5	CASSEGTSEETQYF	TGTGCCAGCAGTGAAGGGACTAGCGAAGAGACCCAGTACTTC
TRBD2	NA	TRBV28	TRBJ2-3	CASSGGSGGSPDTQYF	TGTGCCAGCAGTGGGGGGAGCGGGGGGTCCCCAGATACGCAGTATTTT
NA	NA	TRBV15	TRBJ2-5	CATSRAQVGKTQYF	TGTGCCACCAGCAGAGCACAGGTTGGAAAGACCCAGTACTTC
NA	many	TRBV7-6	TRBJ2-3	CASSLYPTRGSTDTQYF	TGTGCTAGCAGCTTATATCCCACACGGGGAAGCACAGATACGCAGTATTTT
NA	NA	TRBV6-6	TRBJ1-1	CASITGDTEAFF	TGTGCCAGCATCACGGGGGATACTGAAGCTTTCTTT
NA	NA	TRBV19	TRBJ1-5	CASSIDGGSGQPQHF	TGTGCCAGTAGTATAGATGGTGGCAGCGGGCAGCCCCAGCATTTT
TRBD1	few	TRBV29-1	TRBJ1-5	CSVVTQGGSNQPQHF	TGCAGCGTTGTAACCCAGGGGGGGAGCAATCAGCCCCAGCATTTT
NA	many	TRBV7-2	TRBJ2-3	CASRNFLNTDTQYF	TGTGCCAGCAGAAACTTCTTGAACACAGATACGCAGTATTTT
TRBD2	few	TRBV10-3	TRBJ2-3	CATHATQVAGVSDTQYF	TGTGCCACACACGCCACCCAGGTAGCGGGGGTTTCAGATACGCAGTATTTT
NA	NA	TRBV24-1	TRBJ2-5	CATGAQETQYF	TGTGCCACCGGGGCCCAAGAGACCCAGTACTTC
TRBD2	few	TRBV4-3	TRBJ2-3	CASSQARGGADTQYF	TGCGCCAGCAGCCAAGCTCGCGGGGGGGCGGATACGCAGTATTTT
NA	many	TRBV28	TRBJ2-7	CASSLGESYEQYF	TGTGCCAGCAGTTTAGGGGAATCCTACGAGCAGTACTTC
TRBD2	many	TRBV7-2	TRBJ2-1	CASSPRTSGLTSYNEQFF	TGTGCCAGCAGCCCCCGGACTAGCGGGCTAACCTCCTACAATGAGCAGTTCTTC
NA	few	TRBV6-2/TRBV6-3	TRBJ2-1	CASSYLLTGRSYNEQFF	TGTGCCAGCAGTTACCTTCTGACAGGACGCTCCTACAATGAGCAGTTCTTC
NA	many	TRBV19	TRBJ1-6	CASSIVATGVFSPLHF	TGTGCCAGTAGTATAGTGGCGACAGGCGTTTTTTCACCCCTCCACTTT
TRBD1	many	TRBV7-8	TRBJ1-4	CASSSVRDSEKLFF	TGTGCCAGCAGCTCCGTTAGGGACAGCGAAAAACTGTTTTTT
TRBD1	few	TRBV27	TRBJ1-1	CASSLYGQGATEAFF	TGTGCCAGCAGTTTGTACGGACAGGGGGCCACTGAAGCTTTCTTT
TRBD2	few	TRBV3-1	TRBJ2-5	CASSQDSGGQETQYF	TGTGCCAGCAGCCAAGATTCGGGGGGCCAAGAGACCCAGTACTTC
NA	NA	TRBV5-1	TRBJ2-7	CASSPQGGLYEQYF	TGCGCCAGCAGCCCCCAGGGAGGATTGTACGAGCAGTACTTC
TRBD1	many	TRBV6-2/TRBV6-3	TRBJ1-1	CASRRQGQISGTEAFF	TGTGCCAGCAGGAGACAGGGTCAAATCAGTGGGACTGAAGCTTTCTTT
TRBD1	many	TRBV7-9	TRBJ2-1	CASSYRGQNGEQFF	TGTGCCAGCAGCTACAGGGGTCAAAACGGTGAGCAGTTCTTC
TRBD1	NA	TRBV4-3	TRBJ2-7	CASSPNLQGPPYEQYF	TGCGCCAGCAGCCCCAACCTACAGGGGCCACCCTACGAGCAGTACTTC
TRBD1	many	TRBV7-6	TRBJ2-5	CASSPQPRTGGWGETQYF	TGTGCCAGCAGCCCCCAACCCCGGACAGGGGGCTGGGGGGAGACCCAGTACTTC
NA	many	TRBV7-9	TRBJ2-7	CASSSVPGHSSYEQYF	TGTGCCAGCAGCTCGGTACCGGGACATAGCTCCTACGAGCAGTACTTC
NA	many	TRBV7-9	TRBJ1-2	CASSLAGSWTSYGYTF	TGTGCCAGCAGCTTAGCGGGATCCTGGACAAGCTATGGCTACACCTTC
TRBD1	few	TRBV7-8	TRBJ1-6	CASSLRGQKLNSPLHF	TGTGCCAGCAGCTTAAGGGGGCAGAAACTTAATTCACCCCTCCACTTT
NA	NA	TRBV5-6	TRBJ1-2	CASSLSGDDYGYTF	TGTGCCAGCAGCTTGAGTGGGGATGACTATGGCTACACCTTC
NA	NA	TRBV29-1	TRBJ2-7	CSVLSLGVREQYF	TGCAGCGTCCTATCGTTGGGCGTTCGCGAGCAGTACTTC
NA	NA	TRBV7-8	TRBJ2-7	CASSLDFAATIYEQYF	TGTGCCAGCAGCTTAGACTTTGCGGCGACAATCTACGAGCAGTACTTC
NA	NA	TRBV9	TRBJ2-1	CASSQRGGTEVYNEQFF	TGTGCCAGCAGCCAGCGGGGCGGGACAGAAGTCTACAATGAGCAGTTCTTC
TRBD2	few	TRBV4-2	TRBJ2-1	CASSQDLGASGGNEQFF	TGTGCCAGCAGCCAAGATCTCGGGGCTAGCGGCGGCAATGAGCAGTTCTTC
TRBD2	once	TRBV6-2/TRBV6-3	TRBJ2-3	CASSYGTRDHDTQYF	TGTGCCAGCAGTTACGGGACTAGGGATCACGATACGCAGTATTTT
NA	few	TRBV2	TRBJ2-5	CASTGSDSGQETQYF	TGTGCCAGCACAGGGAGTGACAGCGGACAAGAGACCCAGTACTTC
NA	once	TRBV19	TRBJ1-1	CASSSFRGNTEAFF	TGTGCCAGTAGTAGTTTCAGGGGGAACACTGAAGCTTTCTTT
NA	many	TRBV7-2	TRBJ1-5	CASSAGVYGNQPQHF	TGTGCCAGCTCAGCCGGGGTCTATGGCAATCAGCCCCAGCATTTT
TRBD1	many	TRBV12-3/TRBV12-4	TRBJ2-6	CASGKTGDWSGANVLTF	TGTGCCAGCGGAAAAACAGGGGATTGGTCTGGGGCCAACGTCCTGACTTTC